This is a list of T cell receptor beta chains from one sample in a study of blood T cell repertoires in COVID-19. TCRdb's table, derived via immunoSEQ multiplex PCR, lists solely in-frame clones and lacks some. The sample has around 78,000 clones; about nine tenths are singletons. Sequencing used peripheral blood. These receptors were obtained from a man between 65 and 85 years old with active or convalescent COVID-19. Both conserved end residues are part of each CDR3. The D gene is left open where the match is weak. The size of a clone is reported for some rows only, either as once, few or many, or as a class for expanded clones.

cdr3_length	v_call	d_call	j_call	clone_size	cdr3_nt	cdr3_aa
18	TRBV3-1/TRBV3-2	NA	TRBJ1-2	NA	TGTGCCAGCAGCCCGAAACACCTCTCCGGACAGACTAACTATGGCTACACCTTC	CASSPKHLSGQTNYGYTF
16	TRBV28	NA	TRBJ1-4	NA	TGTGCCAGCAGTTCCCCGCCCCCGGGAGATAATGAAAAACTGTTTTTT	CASSSPPPGDNEKLFF
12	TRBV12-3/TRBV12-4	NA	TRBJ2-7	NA	TGTGCCAGCAGTTTAAACAGGGACGAGCAGTACTTC	CASSLNRDEQYF
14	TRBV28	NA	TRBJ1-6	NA	TGTGCCAGCAGTTTTTCCCCAGTTAATTCACCCCTCCACTTT	CASSFSPVNSPLHF
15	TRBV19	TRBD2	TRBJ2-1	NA	TGTGCCAGTAGTCCTGGCGGGAGCGCCTGGAATGAGCAGTTCTTC	CASSPGGSAWNEQFF
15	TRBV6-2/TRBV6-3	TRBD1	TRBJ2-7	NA	TGTGCCAGCAGTAAGGGGTGGGACAGGGAATACGAGCAGTACTTC	CASSKGWDREYEQYF
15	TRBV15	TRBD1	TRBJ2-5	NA	TGTGCCACCAGCAGAGATGACAGGGGGCCGGAGACCCAGTACTTC	CATSRDDRGPETQYF
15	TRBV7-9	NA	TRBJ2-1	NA	TGTGCCAGCAGCTCCACGGGCGGGGCATGGGATGAGCAGTTCTTC	CASSSTGGAWDEQFF
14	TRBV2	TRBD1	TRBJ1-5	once	TGTGCCAGCAGTCCTAGGACAGGGAATCAGCCCCAGCATTTT	CASSPRTGNQPQHF
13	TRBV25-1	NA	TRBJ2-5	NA	TGTGCCAGCAGCCTGACAGTGTCAGAGACCCAGTACTTC	CASSLTVSETQYF
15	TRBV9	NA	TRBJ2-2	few	TGTGCCAGCAGCCCGCGATTGGTTAGCACCGGGGAGCTGTTTTTT	CASSPRLVSTGELFF
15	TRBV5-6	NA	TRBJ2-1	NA	TGTGCCAGCAGCTTTTCGTTAAGCGGGTCCAATGAGCAGTTCTTC	CASSFSLSGSNEQFF
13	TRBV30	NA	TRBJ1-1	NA	TGTGCCCATCAGGTAGAGCTCAACACTGAAGCTTTCTTT	CAHQVELNTEAFF
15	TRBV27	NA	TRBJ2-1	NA	TGTGCCAGCAGTTTTTGGGCGGGCTCCTACAATGAGCAGTTCTTC	CASSFWAGSYNEQFF
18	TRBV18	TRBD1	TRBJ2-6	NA	TGTGCCAGCTCACCTAAGGGACAGGGAACATCTGGGGCCAACGTCCTGACTTTC	CASSPKGQGTSGANVLTF
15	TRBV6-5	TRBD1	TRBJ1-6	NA	TGTGCCAGCAGTTTACGGGACAGGTTGAATTCACCCCTCCACTTT	CASSLRDRLNSPLHF
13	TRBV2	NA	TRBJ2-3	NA	TGTGCCAGCAATCCAGGGAACACAGATACGCAGTATTTT	CASNPGNTDTQYF
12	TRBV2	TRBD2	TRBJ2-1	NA	TGTGTTGTCCTAGCGGGAATCAATGAGCAGTTCTTC	CVVLAGINEQFF
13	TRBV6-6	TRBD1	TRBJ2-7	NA	TGTGCCACCACCCTGACAGGGGGCGGCGAGCAGTACTTC	CATTLTGGGEQYF
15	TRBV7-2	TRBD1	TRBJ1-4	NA	TGTGCCAGCAGCTTAGCCGGGACAGGGGCTGAAAAACTGTTTTTT	CASSLAGTGAEKLFF
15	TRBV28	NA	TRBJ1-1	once	TGTGCCAGCAGCCGAAAAATGACAGGGAACACTGAAGCTTTCTTT	CASSRKMTGNTEAFF
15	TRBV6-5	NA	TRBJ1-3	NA	TGTGCCAGCAGATCGACAGGTCGTTCTGGAAACACCATATATTTT	CASRSTGRSGNTIYF
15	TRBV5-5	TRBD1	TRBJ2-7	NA	TGTGCCAGCAGCCCACGGACAGGGGGGTCCTACGAGCAGTACTTC	CASSPRTGGSYEQYF
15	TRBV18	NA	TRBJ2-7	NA	TGTGCCAGCTCCCTAGCGGGACAGGGGAGTGACGAGCAGTACTTC	CASSLAGQGSDEQYF
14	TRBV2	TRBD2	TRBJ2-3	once	TGTGCCAGAGCGGGAGAGGAGGGCACAGATACGCAGTATTTT	CARAGEEGTDTQYF
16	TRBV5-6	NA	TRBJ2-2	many	TGTGCCAGCAGCTTGGTGGGGGGAGCGAACACCGGGGAGCTGTTTTTT	CASSLVGGANTGELFF
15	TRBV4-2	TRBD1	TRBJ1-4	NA	TGTGCCAGCAGCCAATCACAGGGGGTAATTGAAAAACTGTTTTTT	CASSQSQGVIEKLFF
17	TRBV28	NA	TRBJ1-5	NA	TGTGCCAGCAGTTTCCTCTCGACAGGCATGATCAGCCAGCCCCAGCATTTT	CASSFLSTGMISQPQHF